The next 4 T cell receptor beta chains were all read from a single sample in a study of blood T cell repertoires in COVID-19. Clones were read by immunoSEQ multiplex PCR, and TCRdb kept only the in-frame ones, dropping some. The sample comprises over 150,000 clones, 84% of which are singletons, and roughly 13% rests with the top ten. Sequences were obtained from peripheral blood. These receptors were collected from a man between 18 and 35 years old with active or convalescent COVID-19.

In DNA form, the CDR3 reads TGTGCCAGCAGCCAAGATCAGTATGGACACAGCTCTGGAAACACCATATATTTT. It encodes CASSQDQYGHSSGNTIYF. The gene calls are TRBV14 and TRBJ1-3; possibly TRBD1 for D (5 bases). V gave up 0 bases and J gave up 0 bases, with 15 bases separating them. From germline, CDR1 is SGHDN and CDR2 FVKESK. The CDR3 spans 18 residues.

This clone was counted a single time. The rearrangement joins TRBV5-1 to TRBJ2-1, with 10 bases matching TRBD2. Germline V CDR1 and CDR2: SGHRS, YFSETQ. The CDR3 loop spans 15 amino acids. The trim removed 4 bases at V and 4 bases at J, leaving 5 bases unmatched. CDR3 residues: CASSRSGGTYNEQFF. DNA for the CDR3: TGCGCCAGCAGCCGTAGCGGGGGGACTTACAATGAGCAGTTCTTC. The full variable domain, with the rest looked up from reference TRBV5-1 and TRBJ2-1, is KAGVTQTPRYLIKTRGQQVTLSCSPISGHRSVSWYQQTPGQGLQFLFEYFSETQRNKGNFPGRFSGRQFSNSRSEMNVSTLELGDSALYLCASSRSGGTYNEQFFGPGTRLTVL.

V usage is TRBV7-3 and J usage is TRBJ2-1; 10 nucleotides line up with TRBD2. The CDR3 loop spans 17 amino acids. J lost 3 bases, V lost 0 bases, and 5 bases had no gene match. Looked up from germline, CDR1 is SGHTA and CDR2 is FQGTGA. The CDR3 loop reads CASSLTLAGVNYNEQFF. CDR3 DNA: TGTGCCAGCAGCTTAACCCTAGCGGGGGTCAACTACAATGAGCAGTTCTTC.

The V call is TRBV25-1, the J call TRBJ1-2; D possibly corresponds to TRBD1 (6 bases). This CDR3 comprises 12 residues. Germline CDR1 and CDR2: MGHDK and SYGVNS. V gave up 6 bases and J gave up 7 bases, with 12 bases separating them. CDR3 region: CASRSQGIGYTF. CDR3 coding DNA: TGTGCCAGCAGATCGCAGGGGATTGGCTACACCTTC.